Each of the 17 T cell receptor beta chains below was sequenced from the same sample in a study of T cells in women clearing cervical HPV infection. The data were produced by immunoSEQ multiplex PCR, yet TCRdb's version contains in-frame clones alone and is incomplete. Listed are around 44,000 clones; about 8% falls within the top ten. The sample taken for sequencing was blood buffy coat. The receptors shown here come from a woman aged 18 to 75 with a cervical HPV16 infection that either progressed to CIN3+ or cleared (not recorded which).

CDR3 region: CASSLDRGVEQYF. The part of the CDR3 DNA that was read is TGCGCCAGCAGCTTGGACAGGGGGGTCGAG. The V call is TRBV5-1, the J call TRBJ2-7; 8 bases align to TRBD1. The read comes to an end 3 residues before the CDR3 does, leaving the germline J gene to fill in the end. V lost 0 bases to trimming and J lost 6 bases; unmatched junction nucleotides: 2. CDR3 length: 13 residues. Germline lookup yields CDR1 SGHRS and CDR2 YFSETQ.

Incomplete CDR3 DNA: TGTGCCAGTAGTACAAGCCGGGACAGAGCTTTCTCTGGGGCCAACGTC. Amino acids: CASSTSRDRAFSGANV. The whole CDR3 sequence reads CASSTSRDRAFSGANVLTF. The genes are TRBV19 and TRBJ2-6, with TRBD1 identical over 7 bases. The read falls 3 residues short of the CDR3 end, and the missing part is taken from the germline J gene. This CDR3 is 19 amino acids long. V gave up 4 bases and J gave up 0 bases; unmatched junction bases: 12. CDR1 is LNHDA and CDR2 is SQIVND in the germline V gene (reference sequence).

Notes on this clone: The missing CDR3 end, 3 residues past where the read stops, is filled in from the germline J gene. The rearrangement joins TRBV5-6 to TRBJ2-1, with D tentatively TRBD2 (6 bases). The CDR3 extends over 15 amino acids. Per germline, CDR1 SGHDT and CDR2 YYEEEE. V lost 6 bases and J 7 bases, leaving 20 bases between the germline ends. Partial CDR3 DNA: TGTGCCAGCATCCTCTGGGGTAGCGGCATAAATGAG. This gives the protein CASILWGSGINE. In full, the CDR3 is CASILWGSGINEQFF.

Worth noting for this clone: The read ends 3 residues before the CDR3 terminus; that terminus is restored from the germline J gene. The chain recombines TRBV20-1 with TRBJ2-1; 11 bases agree with TRBD2. Germline CDR1 is DFQATT and CDR2 is SNEGSKA (reference sequence). Losses at the gene ends were 5 bases for V and 0 bases for J; bases not matched to a gene: 6. CDR3 length equals 16 residues. CDR3 sequence: CSARGLAVSSYNEQFF. The sequenced CDR3 bases are TGCAGTGCTCGGGGACTAGCGGTTAGCTCCTACAATGAG.

To note about this clone: Read data end 3 residues before the CDR3 end; the end is taken from the germline J gene. The chain uses TRBV5-1 and TRBJ1-2; 9 bases fit TRBD1. Germline assignment: CDR1 SGHRS and CDR2 YFSETQ. Germline trimming cut 3 bases from V and 1 base from J; bases unmatched to any gene: 4. This CDR3 contains 15 residues. The CDR3 here is CASSSRTGDNYGYTF. Partial CDR3 DNA: TGCGCCAGCAGCTCGAGGACAGGGGATAACTATGGC.

Comment on this clone: The CDR3 end falls 3 residues outside the read, so it is completed with the germline J gene. The V gene is TRBV19, the J gene TRBJ2-3; 7 nucleotides match TRBD1. Germline V lookup: CDR1 LNHDA, CDR2 SQIVND (reference sequence). The CDR3 runs to 13 residues. V trimming: 11 bases; J trimming: 0 bases; junction bases outside the gene matches: 5. The CDR3 DNA, read in part, is TGTGCCGGATGGGACAGTAGCACAGATACG. The encoded protein is CAGWDSSTDT. The complete CDR3 sequence is CAGWDSSTDTQYF.

To note about this clone: Read sequence stops 3 residues before the CDR3 end, and the germline J gene provides the missing end. This chain connects TRBV29-1 to TRBJ1-5; 12 positions match TRBD1. J gave up 7 bases and V 7 bases, and 5 bases lay outside the gene matches. The germline V gene has CDR1 SQVTM and CDR2 ANQGSEA. There are 13 residues in the CDR3. The part of the CDR3 DNA that was read is TGCAGCGCCGGGACAGGGGGCACCCAGCCC. Its translation is CSAGTGGTQP. The CDR3 in its entirety is CSAGTGGTQPQHF.

Of note for this clone: Read coverage stops 3 residues before the CDR3 terminus; the germline J gene supplies the remainder. Other DNA sequences in the sample encode the same CDR3. V and J are TRBV5-1 and TRBJ1-2; 7 nucleotides align to TRBD1. Germline V CDR1 and CDR2: SGHRS, YFSETQ. V was clipped by 3 bases and J by 3 bases; unmatched bases: 2. This CDR3 has 13 amino acids. CDR3 DNA, as far as it was read: TGCGCCAGCAGCTCTGACAGGGACTATGGC. Amino acids: CASSSDRDYG. The entire CDR3 protein is CASSSDRDYGYTF. Filled out from reference TRBV5-1 and TRBJ1-2, the complete variable domain reads KAGVTQTPRYLIKTRGQQVTLSCSPISGHRSVSWYQQTPGQGLQFLFEYFSETQRNKGNFPGRFSGRQFSNSRSEMNVSTLELGDSALYLCASSSDRDYGYTFGSGTRLTVV.

Concerning this clone itself: The read falls 3 residues short of the CDR3 end, and the missing part is taken from the germline J gene. The chain recombines TRBV30 with TRBJ1-6; D is possibly TRBD1 (5 bases). The V end was cut by 0 bases, the J end by 7 bases, with 22 bases between. The CDR3 has 18 amino acids. Germline loops: CDR1 GTSNPN, CDR2 SVGIG (reference sequence). Here the CDR3 reads CAWSVGGAGGGGNSPLHF. The covered CDR3 bases are TGTGCCTGGAGTGTAGGAGGGGCAGGCGGTGGCGGAAATTCACCC. Supplemented by reference TRBV30 and TRBJ1-6, the full variable domain reads SQTIHQWPATLVQPVGSPLSLECTVEGTSNPNLYWYRQAAGRGLQLLFYSVGIGQISSEVPQNLSASRPQDRQFILSSKKLLLSDSGFYLCAWSVGGAGGGGNSPLHFGNGTRLTVT.

A note on this clone: Sequencing ends 3 residues short of the CDR3 end; the germline J gene provides the rest. The chain combines TRBV19 with TRBJ1-5; TRBD1 aligns across 7 bases. Per germline, CDR1 LNHDA and CDR2 SQIVND (reference sequence). Trimming cost V 8 bases and J 6 bases; bases outside gene matches: 16. The CDR3 covers 16 residues. CDR3 protein: CASGQTTGKLGQPQHF. CDR3 bases read: TGTGCCAGTGGTCAAACGACAGGGAAATTGGGTCAGCCC.

This CDR3 reads CATSRKQDPGYTF. The sequenced CDR3 bases are TGTGCCACCAGCAGAAAACAGGACCCTGGC. V is TRBV15 and J is TRBJ1-2; tentative D call: TRBD1 (5 bases). The read terminates 3 residues before the CDR3 end, so the remaining end is supplied by the germline J gene. Trimming left V 2 bases short and J 7 bases short, with 11 bases between. Germline values: CDR1 LNHNV, CDR2 YYDKDF (reference sequence). CDR3 size: 13 residues.

Worth noting for this clone: Read data end 3 residues before the CDR3 end; the end is taken from the germline J gene. The chain employs TRBV20-1 and TRBJ2-5; TRBD1 matches 9 bases. V lost 6 bases, J lost 3 bases, and 8 bases stayed unmatched. Germline CDR1 and CDR2: DFQATT and SNEGSKA (reference sequence). This CDR3 spans 14 amino acids. The sequenced CDR3 bases are TGCAGTGCAATCCAGACAGGGGGAAAAGAGACC. This sequence encodes CSAIQTGGKET. The complete CDR3 protein is CSAIQTGGKETQYF.

Of note for this clone: The read terminates 3 residues before the CDR3 end, so the remaining end is supplied by the germline J gene. This chain uses TRBV5-1 with TRBJ1-1, with D perhaps matching TRBD1 (6 bases). The CDR3 sequence is 13 residues long. Per germline, CDR1 SGHRS and CDR2 YFSETQ. The sequenced CDR3 bases are TGCGCCAGCAGCCGAGACCATGGACAGGAA. Translating it yields CASSRDHGQE. The CDR3, in full, reads CASSRDHGQEAFF.

A word on this clone: The read terminates 3 residues ahead of where the CDR3 ends, so the germline J gene completes it. V usage is TRBV5-1 and J usage is TRBJ1-4, with 7 nucleotides matching TRBD1. The V gene end was trimmed by 2 bases and the J gene end by 8 bases; junction bases not matched to a gene: 6. The CDR3 has 14 residues. Germline V gene sequence: CDR1 SGHRS, CDR2 YFSETQ. The CDR3 sequence is CASSLRGGREKLFF. Incomplete CDR3 DNA: TGCGCCAGCAGCTTAAGAGGGGGCAGGGAAAAA. Full variable domain (missing parts from reference TRBV5-1 and TRBJ1-4): KAGVTQTPRYLIKTRGQQVTLSCSPISGHRSVSWYQQTPGQGLQFLFEYFSETQRNKGNFPGRFSGRQFSNSRSEMNVSTLELGDSALYLCASSLRGGREKLFFGSGTQLSVL.

On this clone itself: Read coverage stops 3 residues before the CDR3 terminus; the germline J gene supplies the remainder. This sequence joins TRBV19 and TRBJ1-1; 9 bases map to TRBD1. Germline CDR1 reads LNHDA; CDR2 reads SQIVND (reference sequence). This CDR3 is 17 amino acids long. V shed 5 bases and J 4 bases; nucleotides not matched to a gene: 14. CDR3 region: CASSGGQGKGGGTEAFF. The covered CDR3 bases are TGTGCCAGTAGTGGGGGACAGGGTAAAGGAGGCGGCACTGAA.

With regard to this clone: The sequenced fragment ends 3 residues before the CDR3 boundary, so the rest is inferred from the germline J gene. The V gene is TRBV28, the J gene TRBJ1-4; 8 bases align to TRBD1. The V and J ends lost 6 bases and 7 bases, in that order; junction bases with no gene match: 10. The CDR3 consists of 15 residues. CDR1 and CDR2 (germline): MDHEN, SYDVKM. The CDR3 loop reads CASSRQGSRSEKLFF. Incomplete CDR3 DNA: TGTGCCAGCAGCCGACAGGGGAGTCGGAGTGAAAAA.

As concerns this clone: Read coverage stops 3 residues before the CDR3 terminus; the germline J gene supplies the remainder. The genes are TRBV11-2 and TRBJ1-1; D is perhaps TRBD1 (6 bases). Trimming stripped 2 bases from V and 6 bases from J, with 16 bases between. Germline V gives CDR1 SGHAT, CDR2 FQNNGV. The CDR3 is made up of 15 amino acids. CDR3 DNA (partial): TGTGCCAGCAGCTTATTACAGGGCTCCCTCGCTGAA. Translated, it gives CASSLLQGSLAE. In full, the CDR3 reads CASSLLQGSLAEAFF. Using reference TRBV11-2 and TRBJ1-1 for the parts outside the CDR3, the full variable domain is EAGVAQSPRYKIIEKRQSVAFWCNPISGHATLYWYQQILGQGPKLLIQFQNNGVVDDSQLPKDRFSAERLKGVDSTLKIQPAKLEDSAVYLCASSLLQGSLAEAFFGQGTRLTVV.